The 16 T cell receptor beta chains below were found in one sample sequenced in a study of Graves' ophthalmopathy and Graves' hyperthyroidism. Amplified TCR beta CDR3 regions were obtained using RNA transcripts as template. Amplification began with first-round RT-PCR using HTBI primers, then second-round multiplex PCR was performed. TCRdb independently ran MiXCR on the multiplex PCR reads; one entry per CDR3 protein. The table lists about 740,000 distinct CDR3 sequences, about 44% of them singletons. Sample: peripheral blood. Every receptor here comes from an adult man with Graves' ophthalmopathy.

This chain connects TRBV2 to TRBJ2-7, with 10 bases aligning to TRBD1. The CDR3 contains 14 residues. The germline V gene has CDR1 SNHLY and CDR2 FYNNEI. J gave up 2 bases and V 6 bases, and 4 bases lay outside the gene matches. The CDR3 DNA reads as TGTGCCAGCAGCGGGGACAGGGGTCCCTACGAGCAGTACTTC. Amino acid sequence: CASSGDRGPYEQYF.

The chain is built from TRBV20-1 and TRBJ2-7; TRBD2 might be the D (6 bases). The V end lost 6 bases, the J end lost 0 bases, and 21 bases lay between the germline ends. There are 16 residues in the CDR3. Germline assignment: CDR1 DFQATT and CDR2 SNEGSKA (reference sequence). The CDR3 region has the DNA TGCAGTGCCCCAACACCCGGGGGTATTTTCTCCTACGAGCAGTACTTC. This translates into CSAPTPGGIFSYEQYF.

The chain has TRBV9 and TRBJ1-2; 8 bases align to TRBD1. From germline, CDR1 is SGDLS and CDR2 YYNGEE. J was trimmed by 8 bases and V by 0 bases; bases with no gene match: 6. CDR3 length: 14 amino acids. The CDR3 DNA sequence: TGTGCCAGCAGCGTAGGGACAGGGATTGGGGGCTACACCTTC. Encoded protein: CASSVGTGIGGYTF.

This clonotype was observed many times. The rearrangement uses TRBV20-1 and TRBJ1-5, with no clear D. CDR1 is DFQATT, CDR2 SNEGSKA, per germline (reference sequence). V was shortened by 1 base and J by 1 base, with 8 bases between the two germline ends. The CDR3 runs 14 residues. The CDR3 DNA is TGCAGTGCTAGAGTGGCAGCCAGCAATCAGCCCCAGCATTTT. Its translation: CSARVAASNQPQHF.

This clonotype was seen more than once but under ten times. This sequence may be a read error, since a much larger clone differs from it by one base. The chain employs TRBV29-1 and TRBJ1-1, with 8 bases aligning to TRBD1. This CDR3 contains 16 residues. Germline values: CDR1 SQVTM, CDR2 ANQGSEA. CDR3 in DNA: TGCAGCGTTGAAGAGCCGACAGGGGTGGGGAACACTGAAACTTTCTTT. Its protein is CSVEEPTGVGNTETFF.

V and J are TRBV20-1 and TRBJ1-5; D remains ambiguous. V shed 0 bases and J shed 3 bases, with 6 bases lying between them. Germline CDR1 DFQATT, CDR2 SNEGSKA (reference sequence). The CDR3 contains 13 residues. The CDR3: CSARDWINQPQHF. CDR3 nucleotide sequence: TGCAGTGCTAGAGATTGGATCAATCAGCCCCAGCATTTT.

This clonotype was recorded at least ten times. The chain has TRBV20-1 and TRBJ2-5; D remains unclear. Germline-derived CDR1 and CDR2 are DFQATT and SNEGSKA (reference sequence). Trimming left V 2 bases short and J 5 bases short, with 6 bases between. The CDR3 is 11 amino acids. The CDR3 DNA is TGCAGTGCTAGACACCGGGAGACCCAGTACTTC. Amino acid sequence: CSARHRETQYF.

This clonotype was counted only a few times. CDR3 DNA sequence: TGTGCCGCCCTAGCGGACCTTGGTACCGGGGAGCTGTTTTTT. Translated: CAALADLGTGELFF. V and J are TRBV10-3 and TRBJ2-2; 7 positions match TRBD2. V shed 11 bases, J shed 5 bases, and the junction held 11 bases outside the gene matches. CDR3 length: 14 amino acids. Germline V CDR1 and CDR2: ENHRY, SYGVKD.

This chain joins TRBV2 and TRBJ2-7, with 10 bases matching TRBD1. The CDR3 length is 15 residues. CDR1 and CDR2 (germline): SNHLY, FYNNEI. V dropped 5 bases and J dropped 5; count of bases not matched to a gene: 9. The CDR3 region has the DNA TGTGCCAGCAGTTCGTCCGGGACAGGGGTAGACGAGCAGTACTTC. Its protein product is CASSSSGTGVDEQYF.

This clonotype has ten or more counts. J is TRBJ2-7 and V is TRBV11-2; 7 bases are a match to TRBD1. CDR3 length: 12 residues. V lost 4 bases and J lost 5; bases outside the gene matches: 2. Germline-derived CDR1 and CDR2 are SGHAT and FQNNGV. CDR3 DNA: TGTGCCAGCAGCTCGACAGGGCACGAGCAGTACTTC. Translating it yields CASSSTGHEQYF.

This clonotype was observed a single time. This sequence joins TRBV15 and TRBJ2-3; tentatively, D is TRBD2 (6 bases). V was shortened by 6 bases and J by 0 bases, with 13 bases between the two germline ends. The CDR3 spans 15 residues. Germline V gene lookup returns CDR1 LNHNV and CDR2 YYDKDF (reference sequence). The CDR3 region is CATSPRGLSTDTQYF. CDR3 bases: TGTGCCACCAGTCCGCGGGGATTGAGCACAGATACGCAGTATTTT.

This chain uses TRBV12-3 or TRBV12-4 with TRBJ1-4, with 7 bases lining up with TRBD1. The CDR3 is 14 residues long. V shed 5 bases, J shed 10 bases, and the junction held 10 bases outside the gene matches. CDR3 region: CASSQTGRAGKLFF. The DNA for the CDR3 is TGTGCCAGCAGTCAGACAGGGCGAGCTGGAAAACTGTTTTTT.

This clonotype occurred many times. The V and J genes are TRBV15 and TRBJ2-7; D unclear. Germline assignment: CDR1 LNHNV and CDR2 YYDKDF (reference sequence). The CDR3 runs 14 residues. Trimming took 0 bases from V and 3 from J, leaving 9 bases between them. The CDR3 DNA reads TGTGCCACCAGCAGAGAGGACCACGGCTACGAGCAGTACTTC. Protein product: CATSREDHGYEQYF.

This clonotype was found many times. The rearrangement uses TRBV24-1 and TRBJ2-5; D possibly corresponds to TRBD1 (6 bases). The CDR3 runs to 16 residues. Germline V gene sequence: CDR1 KGHDR, CDR2 SFDVKD. V gave up 4 bases and J gave up 0 bases, with 14 bases separating them. CDR3 loop: CATSDTATGNQETQYF. The CDR3 DNA sequence: TGTGCCACCAGTGACACAGCCACAGGGAACCAAGAGACCCAGTACTTC.

The sample holds one count of this clonotype. The CDR3 sequence: CASSAVARAYGYTF. The CDR3 coding sequence is TGTGCCAGCAGCGCCGTGGCCAGGGCCTATGGCTACACCTTC. This chain links TRBV2 with TRBJ1-2; TRBD1 might be the D (5 bases). CDR3 length: 14 residues. Looked up from germline, CDR1 is SNHLY and CDR2 is FYNNEI. V dropped 6 bases and J dropped 4 bases, with 15 bases sitting between them.

The rearrangement uses TRBV19 and TRBJ2-5; 8 positions match TRBD1. The CDR3 is made up of 13 amino acids. V gave up 11 bases and J gave up 6 bases; unmatched junction bases: 11. Germline CDR1 and CDR2: LNHDA and SQIVND (reference sequence). CDR3 region: CASGGQGGKTQYF. As DNA, the CDR3 is TGTGCCTCCGGCGGACAGGGTGGAAAGACCCAGTACTTC. Drawing the rest from reference TRBV19 and TRBJ2-5, the complete variable domain is DGGITQSPKYLFRKEGQNVTLSCEQNLNHDAMYWYRQDPGQGLRLIYYSQIVNDFQKGDIAEGYSVSREKKESFPLTVTSAQKNPTAFYLCASGGQGGKTQYFGPGTRLLVL.